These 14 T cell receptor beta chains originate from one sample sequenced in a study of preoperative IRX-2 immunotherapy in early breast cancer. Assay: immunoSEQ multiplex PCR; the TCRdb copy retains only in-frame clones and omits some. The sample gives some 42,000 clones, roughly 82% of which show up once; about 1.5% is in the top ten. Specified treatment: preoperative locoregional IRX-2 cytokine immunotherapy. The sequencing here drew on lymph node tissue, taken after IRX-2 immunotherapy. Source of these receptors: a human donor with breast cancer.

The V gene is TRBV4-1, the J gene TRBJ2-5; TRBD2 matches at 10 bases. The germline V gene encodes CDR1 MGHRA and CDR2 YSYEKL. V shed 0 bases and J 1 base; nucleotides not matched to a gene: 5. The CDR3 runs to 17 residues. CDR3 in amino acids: CASSQDGLADSQETQYF. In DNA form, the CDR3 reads TGCGCCAGCAGCCAAGATGGACTAGCGGATTCCCAAGAGACCCAGTACTTC.

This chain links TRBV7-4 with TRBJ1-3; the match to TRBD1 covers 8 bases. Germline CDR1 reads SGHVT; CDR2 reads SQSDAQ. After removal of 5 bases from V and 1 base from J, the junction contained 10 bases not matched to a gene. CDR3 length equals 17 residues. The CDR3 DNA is TGTGCCAGCAGCAAGACAGGACAGGGAGCATCTGGAAACACCATATATTTT. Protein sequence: CASSKTGQGASGNTIYF.

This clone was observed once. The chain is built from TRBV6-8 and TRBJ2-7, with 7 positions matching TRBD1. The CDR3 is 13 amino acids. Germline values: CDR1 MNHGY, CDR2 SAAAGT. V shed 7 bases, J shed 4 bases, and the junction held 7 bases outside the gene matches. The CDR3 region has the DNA TGTGCCAGCATGCCGGGACAGCATTACGAGCAGTACTTC. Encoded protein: CASMPGQHYEQYF.

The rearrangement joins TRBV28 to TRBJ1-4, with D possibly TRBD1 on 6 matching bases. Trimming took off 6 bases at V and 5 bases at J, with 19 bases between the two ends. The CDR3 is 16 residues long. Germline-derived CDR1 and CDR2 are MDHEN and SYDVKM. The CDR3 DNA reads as TGTGCCAGCAGCTCGGGGGCGGGGGCAAGGAATGAAAAACTGTTTTTT. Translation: CASSSGAGARNEKLFF.

CDR3 loop: CASSIPAAYGYTF. The CDR3 DNA sequence: TGTGCCAGTAGTATCCCGGCAGCCTATGGCTACACCTTC. J is TRBJ1-2 and V is TRBV19, with D unclear. Per germline, CDR1 LNHDA and CDR2 SQIVND (reference sequence). The CDR3 sequence is 13 residues long. Trimming took off 3 bases at V and 4 bases at J, with 9 bases between the two ends.

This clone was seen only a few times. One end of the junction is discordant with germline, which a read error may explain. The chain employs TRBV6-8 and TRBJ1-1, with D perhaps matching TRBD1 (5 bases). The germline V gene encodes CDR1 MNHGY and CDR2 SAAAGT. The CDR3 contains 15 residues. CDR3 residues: CASSDSTVMNTEAFF. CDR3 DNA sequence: TGTGCCAGCAGTGACTCGACAGTGATGAACACTGAAGCTTTCTTT.

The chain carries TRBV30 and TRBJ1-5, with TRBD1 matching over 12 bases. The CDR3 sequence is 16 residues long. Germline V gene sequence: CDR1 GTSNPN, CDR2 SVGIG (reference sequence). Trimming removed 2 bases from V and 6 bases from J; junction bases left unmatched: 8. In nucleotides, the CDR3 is TGTGCCTGGAGTATACCGGGACAGGGGGCGGTTCAGCCCCAGCATTTT. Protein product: CAWSIPGQGAVQPQHF.

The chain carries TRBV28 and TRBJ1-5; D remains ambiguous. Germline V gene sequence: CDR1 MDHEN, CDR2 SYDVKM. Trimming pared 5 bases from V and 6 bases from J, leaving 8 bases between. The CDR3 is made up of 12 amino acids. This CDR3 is CASSLAGQPQHF. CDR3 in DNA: TGTGCCAGCAGTCTTGCCGGTCAGCCCCAGCATTTT.

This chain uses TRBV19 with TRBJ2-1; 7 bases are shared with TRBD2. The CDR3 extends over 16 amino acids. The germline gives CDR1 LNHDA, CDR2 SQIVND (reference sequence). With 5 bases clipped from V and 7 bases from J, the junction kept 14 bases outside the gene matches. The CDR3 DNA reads TGTGCCAGTAGTGGGGCCGGGACGGGGGGAAGGAATGAGCAGTTCTTC. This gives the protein CASSGAGTGGRNEQFF.

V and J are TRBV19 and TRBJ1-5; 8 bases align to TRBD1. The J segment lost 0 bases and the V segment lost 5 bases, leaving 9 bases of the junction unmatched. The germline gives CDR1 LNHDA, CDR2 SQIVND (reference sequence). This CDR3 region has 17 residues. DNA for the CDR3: TGTGCCAGTAGTCGACAGGGGCCCCGATATAGCAATCAGCCCCAGCATTTT. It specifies CASSRQGPRYSNQPQHF.

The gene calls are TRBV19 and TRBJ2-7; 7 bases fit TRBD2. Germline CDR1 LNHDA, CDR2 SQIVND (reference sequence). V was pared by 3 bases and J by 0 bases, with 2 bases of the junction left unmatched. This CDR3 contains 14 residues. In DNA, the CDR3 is TGTGCCAGTAGTATCGGCGGGAGCTCCTACGAGCAGTACTTC. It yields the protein CASSIGGSSYEQYF.

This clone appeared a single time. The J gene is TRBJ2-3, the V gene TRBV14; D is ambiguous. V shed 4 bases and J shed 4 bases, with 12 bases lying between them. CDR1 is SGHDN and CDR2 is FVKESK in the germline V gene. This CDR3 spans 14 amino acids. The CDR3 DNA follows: TGTGCCAGCAGCCGTCTCAGCGTGCCAGATACGCAGTATTTT. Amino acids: CASSRLSVPDTQYF.

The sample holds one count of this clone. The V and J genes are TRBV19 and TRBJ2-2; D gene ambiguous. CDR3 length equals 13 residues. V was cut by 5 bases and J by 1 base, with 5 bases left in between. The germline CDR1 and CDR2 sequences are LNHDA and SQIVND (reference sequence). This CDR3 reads CASSPENTGELFF. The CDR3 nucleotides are TGTGCCAGTAGTCCCGAGAACACCGGGGAGCTGTTTTTT.

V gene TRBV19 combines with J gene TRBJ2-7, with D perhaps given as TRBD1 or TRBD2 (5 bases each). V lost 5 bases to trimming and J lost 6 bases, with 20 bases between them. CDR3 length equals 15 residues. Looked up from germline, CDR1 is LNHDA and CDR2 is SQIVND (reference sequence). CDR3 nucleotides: TGTGCCAGTAGTGTACTCCGGGACGGAGCCGCCGAGCAGTACTTC. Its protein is CASSVLRDGAAEQYF.